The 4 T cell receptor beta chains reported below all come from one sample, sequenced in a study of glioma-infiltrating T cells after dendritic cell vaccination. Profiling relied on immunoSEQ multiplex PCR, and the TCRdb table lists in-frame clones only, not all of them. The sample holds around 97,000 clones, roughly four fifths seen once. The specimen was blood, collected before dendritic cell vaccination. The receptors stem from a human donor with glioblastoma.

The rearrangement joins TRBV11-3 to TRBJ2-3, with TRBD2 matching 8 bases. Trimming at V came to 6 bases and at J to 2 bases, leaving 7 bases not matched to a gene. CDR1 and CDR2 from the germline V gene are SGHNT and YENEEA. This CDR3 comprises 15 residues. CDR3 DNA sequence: TGTGCCAGCAGTGCCGGGGGGGACTACACAGATACGCAGTATTTT. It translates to CASSAGGDYTDTQYF.

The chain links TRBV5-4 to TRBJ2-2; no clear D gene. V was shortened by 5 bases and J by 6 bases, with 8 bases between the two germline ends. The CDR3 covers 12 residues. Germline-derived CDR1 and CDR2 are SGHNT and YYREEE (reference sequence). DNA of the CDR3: TGTGCCAGCAGGGCCCTCTCCGGGGAGCTGTTTTTT. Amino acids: CASRALSGELFF.

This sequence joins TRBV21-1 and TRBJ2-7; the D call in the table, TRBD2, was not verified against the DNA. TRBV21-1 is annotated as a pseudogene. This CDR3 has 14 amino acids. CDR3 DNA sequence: TGTGCCAGCAGCAAAGCGCCAGCGTCTCACGAGCAGTACTTC. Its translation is CASSKAPASHEQYF.

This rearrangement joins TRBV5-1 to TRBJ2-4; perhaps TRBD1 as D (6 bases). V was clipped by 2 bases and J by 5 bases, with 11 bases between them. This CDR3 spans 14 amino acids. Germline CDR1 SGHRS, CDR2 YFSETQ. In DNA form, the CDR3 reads TGCGCCAGCAGCTTAACAGGGTACCAAAACATTCAGTACTTC. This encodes CASSLTGYQNIQYF.